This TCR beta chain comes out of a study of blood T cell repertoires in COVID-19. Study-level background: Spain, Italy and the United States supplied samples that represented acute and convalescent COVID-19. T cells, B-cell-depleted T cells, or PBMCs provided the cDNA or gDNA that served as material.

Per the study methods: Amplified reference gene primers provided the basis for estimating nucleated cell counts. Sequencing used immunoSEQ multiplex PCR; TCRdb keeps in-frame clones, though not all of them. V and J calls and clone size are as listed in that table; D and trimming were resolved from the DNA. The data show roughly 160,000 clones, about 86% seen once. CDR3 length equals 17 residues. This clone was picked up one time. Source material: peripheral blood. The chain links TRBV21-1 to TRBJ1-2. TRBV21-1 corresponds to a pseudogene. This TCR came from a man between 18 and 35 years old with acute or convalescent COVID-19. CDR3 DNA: TGTGCCAGCAGTCAAAACCTAAAAGGGAGAAATAACTATGGCTACACCTTC. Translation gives CASSQNLKGRNNYGYTF.